Presented here are 11 T cell receptor beta chains from one specimen sequenced in a study of shared clonotypes between healthy human individuals. The naive CD8 fraction comprised CD45RO-negative cells positively selected for CCR7 and excluded terminally differentiated effector memory CD45RA+ cells. Assay: immunoSEQ multiplex PCR; the TCRdb copy retains only in-frame clones and omits some. The sample has just over 2,000,000 clones, roughly 94% seen once. What was sequenced was naive CD8+ T cells sorted from blood. These receptors came from a man between 18 and 29 years old in good health.

The gene calls are TRBV18 and TRBJ2-7, with 7 positions matching TRBD1. The CDR3 loop spans 16 amino acids. Germline V CDR1 and CDR2: KGHSH, LQKENI. With 2 bases clipped from V and 0 bases from J, the junction kept 7 bases outside the gene matches. In DNA, the CDR3 is TGTGCCAGCTCACCAAGCAAAGGACAGGACTCCTACGAGCAGTACTTC. Its protein product is CASSPSKGQDSYEQYF. The variable domain in full, with the rest retrieved from reference TRBV18 and TRBJ2-7, is NAGVMQNPRHLVRRRGQEARLRCSPMKGHSHVYWYRQLPEEGLKFMVYLQKENIIDESGMPKERFSAEFPKEGPSILRIQQVVRGDSAAYFCASSPSKGQDSYEQYFGPGTRLTVT.

V is TRBV12-2 and J is TRBJ1-1. TRBV12-2 is marked as a pseudogene. This CDR3 comprises 14 residues. The CDR3 region is CASRLATGPHEAFF. CDR3 bases: TGTGCAAGTCGCTTAGCTACGGGCCCCCATGAAGCTTTCTTT.

Turning to this clone: Other DNA sequences in the sample encode the same CDR3. The chain has TRBV5-6 and TRBJ2-7; maybe TRBD1 (6 bases). This CDR3 has 13 amino acids. V gave up 1 base and J gave up 7 bases, with 12 bases separating them. Germline V gene data show CDR1 as SGHDT and CDR2 as YYEEEE. CDR3 bases: TGTGCCAGCAGCTTGACAGGGTCACTAGAGCAGTACTTC. Its protein product is CASSLTGSLEQYF.

This chain links TRBV27 with TRBJ2-1; 8 bases map to TRBD2. The V gene's germline CDR1 is MNHEY and CDR2 SMNVEV (reference sequence). The length of the CDR3 is 16 residues. The V and J ends lost 5 bases and 8 bases, in that order; junction bases with no gene match: 14. The CDR3 coding sequence is TGTGCCAGCAGTCCCAGATTGAGCGGGGGATTGTATGAGCAGTTCTTC. This gives the protein CASSPRLSGGLYEQFF.

The rearrangement uses TRBV5-1 and TRBJ2-5; TRBD1 or TRBD2 may be the D gene (5 bases each). This CDR3 region has 15 residues. V lost 4 bases and J 5 bases, leaving 18 bases between the germline ends. Germline lookup yields CDR1 SGHRS and CDR2 YFSETQ. The CDR3 DNA is TGCGCCAGCAGCCCGGGGTGGGGGACCCGGGAGACCCAGTACTTC. Its translation: CASSPGWGTRETQYF. Filled out from reference TRBV5-1 and TRBJ2-5, the complete variable domain reads KAGVTQTPRYLIKTRGQQVTLSCSPISGHRSVSWYQQTPGQGLQFLFEYFSETQRNKGNFPGRFSGRQFSNSRSEMNVSTLELGDSALYLCASSPGWGTRETQYFGPGTRLLVL.

The chain couples TRBV6-6 to TRBJ2-7; TRBD2 matches 7 bases. The CDR3 contains 14 residues. The ends lost 5 bases at V and 5 bases at J; junction bases unmatched: 9. Germline CDR1 MNHNY, CDR2 SVGAGI (reference sequence). The CDR3 nucleotides read TGTGCCAGCAGTGCCAGAGGACTAGACGACGAGCAGTACTTC. The encoded protein is CASSARGLDDEQYF.

The table lists this clone with a count of one. The rearrangement joins TRBV5-6 to TRBJ2-7; possible D gene TRBD1, 6 bases. The length of the CDR3 is 15 residues. CDR1 is SGHDT and CDR2 is YYEEEE in the germline V gene. The V and J ends lost 4 bases and 0 bases respectively, with 14 bases between them. CDR3 bases: TGTGCCAGCAGCCCGTTGGGACAAAGCTCCTACGAGCAGTACTTC. As protein: CASSPLGQSSYEQYF.

The chain employs TRBV11-2 and TRBJ2-7, with D perhaps matching TRBD1 or TRBD2 (6 bases each). Germline V gene data show CDR1 as SGHAT and CDR2 as FQNNGV. With 6 bases removed from V and 3 bases from J, the gap between germline ends came to 21 bases. The CDR3 consists of 16 residues. The CDR3 region has the DNA TGTGCCAGCAGTCAACCGGGGGCAGTGGAGGGCTACGAGCAGTACTTC. Protein sequence: CASSQPGAVEGYEQYF.

J is TRBJ1-6 and V is TRBV4-1, with D hard to call. Trimming removed 1 base at V and 8 bases at J, with 12 bases between. Germline-derived CDR1 and CDR2 are MGHRA and YSYEKL. The CDR3 has 15 residues. The CDR3 sequence is CASSQVKSGDSPLHF. CDR3 DNA sequence: TGCGCCAGCAGCCAAGTCAAGAGTGGTGATTCACCCCTCCACTTT.

The J gene is TRBJ1-2, the V gene TRBV9; D uncertain. In germline, CDR1 is SGDLS, CDR2 YYNGEE. The CDR3 sequence is 14 residues long. The V end lost 2 bases, the J end lost 4 bases, and 12 bases lay between the germline ends. Written as DNA, the CDR3 is TGTGCCAGCAGCGTCGAAGACGCCTCCTATGGCTACACCTTC. This codes for CASSVEDASYGYTF.

The chain carries TRBV9 and TRBJ2-1, with a tentative D call TRBD2 (5 bases). CDR3 length: 13 residues. Germline CDR1 is SGDLS and CDR2 is YYNGEE. V shed 3 bases and J shed 8 bases, with 12 bases lying between them. DNA of the CDR3: TGTGCCAGCAGCGCGGGGAGAAAGGATGAGCAGTTCTTC. Its translation: CASSAGRKDEQFF.